The 10 T cell receptor beta chains below come from one sample, sequenced in a study of cytomegalovirus exposure and HLA in healthy donors. Primers included in the PCR were 60 Vbeta and 13 Jbeta primers. Assay used: immunoSEQ multiplex PCR; TCRdb lists only in-frame clones, some missing. There are some 150,000 clones in the sample; approximately 64% occur only once, and 2% to 2.5% lies in the top ten. The sequenced material came from PBMCs. The receptors were gathered from a woman in her thirties or forties in good health and CMV-seronegative.

The rearrangement uses TRBV2 and TRBJ1-2, with D possibly TRBD1 on 5 matching bases. V gave up 8 bases and J gave up 7 bases, with 20 bases separating them. Per the germline V gene, CDR1 is SNHLY and CDR2 is FYNNEI. CDR3 size: 14 residues. Here the CDR3 reads CASSQGRVSGGYTF. The CDR3 region has the DNA TGTGCCAGCTCCCAAGGCAGGGTGTCGGGTGGCTACACCTTC.

The chain has TRBV5-1 and TRBJ1-4, with 7 bases matching TRBD1. This CDR3 contains 14 residues. The V segment lost 6 bases and the J segment 5 bases; nucleotides outside the gene matches: 7. The germline CDR1 and CDR2 sequences are SGHRS and YFSETQ. DNA for the CDR3: TGCGCCAGCATCCAGGGGGGCCTCAATGAAAAACTGTTTTTT. It is translated as CASIQGGLNEKLFF.

This clone has only a few counts. The V gene is TRBV28, the J gene TRBJ2-7; 11 bases fit TRBD2. Trimming removed 4 bases from V and 6 bases from J; junction bases left unmatched: 8. Germline lookup yields CDR1 MDHEN and CDR2 SYDVKM. CDR3 size: 15 residues. The DNA for the CDR3 is TGTGCCAGCAGTTCCCGAACTAGCGGGGGTGGCGAGCAGTACTTC. Protein sequence: CASSSRTSGGGEQYF.

This chain uses TRBV28 with TRBJ1-5; D is perhaps TRBD1 (5 bases). V was shortened by 3 bases and J by 2 bases, with 14 bases between the two germline ends. The CDR3 sequence is 16 residues long. Germline CDR1 reads MDHEN; CDR2 reads SYDVKM. In DNA, the CDR3 is TGTGCCAGCAGTTTTGAGCGGGGCGTGGGCAATCAGCCCCAGCATTTT. Translated, it gives CASSFERGVGNQPQHF.

This clone was observed a few times. The chain links TRBV7-2 to TRBJ1-2; TRBD1 aligns across 7 bases. The CDR3 runs to 17 residues. The ends lost 2 bases at V and 6 bases at J; junction bases unmatched: 15. Germline assignment: CDR1 SGHTA and CDR2 FQGNSA. CDR3 DNA: TGTGCCAGCAGCTTATACGCCATTATACCCGGGACAGATGGCTACACCTTC. Amino acid sequence: CASSLYAIIPGTDGYTF.

The V and J genes are TRBV7-2 and TRBJ2-5; 11 positions match TRBD2. V lost 0 bases and J lost 1; bases outside the gene matches: 1. CDR1 is SGHTA and CDR2 is FQGNSA in the germline V gene. The CDR3 totals 16 residues. The CDR3 sequence: CASSLATSGGQETQYF. CDR3 sequence (DNA): TGTGCCAGCAGCTTAGCAACTAGCGGGGGCCAAGAGACCCAGTACTTC.

This chain links TRBV2 with TRBJ2-2, with TRBD1 identical over 7 bases. The CDR3 length is 15 residues. V lost 1 base to trimming and J lost 4 bases; unmatched junction nucleotides: 3. Germline V lookup: CDR1 SNHLY, CDR2 FYNNEI. CDR3 sequence: CASSEEGAATGELFF. As DNA, the CDR3 is TGTGCCAGCAGTGAAGAGGGGGCGGCCACCGGGGAGCTGTTTTTT.

The chain is built from TRBV4-2 and TRBJ1-2; D remains unclear. The CDR3 totals 17 residues. V gave up 0 bases and J gave up 2 bases, with 16 bases separating them. CDR1 is LGHNA and CDR2 is YNFKEQ in the germline V gene. The chain's CDR3 is CASSQESASGRNYGYTF. The CDR3 DNA reads as TGTGCCAGCAGCCAAGAAAGTGCAAGCGGCAGAAACTATGGCTACACCTTC.

The J gene is TRBJ2-5, the V gene TRBV7-7; TRBD2 agrees at 9 bases. Trimming took 5 bases from V and 5 from J; bases not matched to a gene: 12. The germline CDR1 and CDR2 sequences are SSHAT and FNYEAQ (reference sequence). The CDR3 consists of 16 residues. CDR3 residues: CASSPGLAGESETQYF. CDR3 sequence (DNA): TGTGCCAGCAGCCCGGGATTAGCGGGGGAGTCGGAGACCCAGTACTTC.

The chain employs TRBV18 and TRBJ2-3; 14 positions agree with TRBD2. The germline V gene encodes CDR1 KGHSH and CDR2 LQKENI. V shed 6 bases and J 2 bases; nucleotides not matched to a gene: 1. The CDR3 extends over 15 amino acids. CDR3 coding DNA: TGTGCCAGCTCGGGACTAGCGGGGGACACAGATACGCAGTATTTT. Amino acids: CASSGLAGDTDTQYF.